The source of this TCR beta chain is a study of tumour-infiltrating T cells in Burkitt lymphoma. Background on the study: Productive clonality predicted overall and progression-free survival.

CDR1 and CDR2 (germline): SEHNR, FQNEAQ (reference sequence). CDR3 length: 15 amino acids. The V gene end was trimmed by 8 bases and the J gene end by 0 bases; junction bases not matched to a gene: 10. Data came from immunoSEQ multiplex PCR; TCRdb stores just in-frame clones and leaves some out. The sample yields some 9,200 clones, approximately 65% seen once. Material: tumor tissue. This TCR was sampled from a human donor with diffuse large B-cell lymphoma. The chain combines TRBV7-9 with TRBJ2-7, with 7 nucleotides matching TRBD2. CDR3 in DNA: TGTGCCAGCGAGTCCGCGGGGGTGGGCTCCTACGAGCAGTACTTC. It translates to CASESAGVGSYEQYF.